This T cell receptor beta chain was sequenced during a study of T cells in Graves' hyperthyroidism and ophthalmopathy. Broader study findings: Within blood appeared most thyroid clonotypes that had expanded above 0.001.

RNA transcripts gave rise to amplified TCR beta CDR3 regions. HTBI primers were the set used in a first-round RT-PCR of the TCR CDR3. TCRdb called the multiplex PCR reads again in MiXCR, with one record for every CDR3 protein. Of roughly 400,000 distinct CDR3 sequences listed, more than 15% are singletons. Trimming pared 3 bases from V and 4 bases from J, leaving 14 bases between. CDR3 length equals 14 residues. Germline CDR1 and CDR2: SQVTM and ANQGSEA. Newly diagnosed hyperthyroidism patients aged 18 to 65 years had disease lasting under 2 months. In making diagnoses, clinical symptoms, serum thyroxine and TRAb, thyroid ultrasound and orbital computed tomography were all used. This clonotype was seen only a few times. Its antigen is unknown.

The source of this sequence is a woman younger than 30 with Graves' hyperthyroidism that later progressed to Graves' ophthalmopathy. The chain has TRBV29-1 and TRBJ2-3; possible D gene TRBD2, 5 bases. Input material: blood. The CDR3 loop reads CSVEGGWDSDTQYF. DNA of the CDR3: TGCAGCGTTGAGGGCGGGTGGGATTCAGATACGCAGTATTTT.